This TCR beta chain derives from a study of blood T cell repertoires in COVID-19. Study at large: Nucleic acid was either cDNA or gDNA, and it came from T cells, B-cell-depleted T cells, or PBMCs.

TCRdb keeps only in-frame clones here, not all; method: immunoSEQ multiplex PCR. The repertoire holds about 170,000 clones, with around 80% as singletons. Germline V gene sequence: CDR1 SGHDN, CDR2 FVKESK. This CDR3 comprises 13 residues. V shed 4 bases and J shed 5 bases, with 11 bases lying between them. Sequencing was performed on PBMCs or T cells enriched from blood (not recorded which). The source is a woman aged 70-85 years in a cohort exposed to, infected with or recovered from COVID-19 (not recorded which). The chain has TRBV14 and TRBJ2-5; D is undetermined. The CDR3 loop is CASSPRIGETQYF. Here the CDR3 DNA reads TGTGCCAGCAGCCCCCGGATCGGGGAGACCCAGTACTTC.